This T cell receptor beta chain was recovered during a study of cytomegalovirus exposure and HLA in healthy donors. Study results and caveats: One later analysis reportedly identified an Asian-associated ancestry cluster that showed fewer N-insertions than the approximately 670-donor mean. Evidence from a later analysis indicated that most CMV-associated TCR beta chains looked HLA-restricted.

The PCR ran on 60 Vbeta and 13 Jbeta primers. As originally analysed: Roughly 11 million shared chains were among about 80 million unique TCR beta chains counted in a later analysis. Only in-frame clones appear in the TCRdb table, and some are missing; sequencing was by immunoSEQ multiplex PCR. For V, J and clone size, that table is used; D and trimming come from the DNA. Of 150,000 to 200,000 clones listed, roughly 82% are singletons. V lost 3 bases and J lost 8, with 13 bases in between. This CDR3 has 13 amino acids. Germline V gene sequence: CDR1 MNHNS, CDR2 SASEGT. About this clone itself: Its antigen is not identified.

What was sequenced was PBMCs. V usage is TRBV6-1 and J usage is TRBJ1-2; the D gene is possibly TRBD1 (6 bases). The source of this sequence is a woman in her forties or fifties in good health and CMV-seropositive. The CDR3 here is CASSDGQGNGYTF. The CDR3 region has the DNA TGTGCCAGCAGTGATGGTCAGGGGAACGGCTACACCTTC.